This T cell receptor (beta chain) is from a study of shared clonotypes between healthy human individuals. Clones were read by immunoSEQ multiplex PCR, and TCRdb kept only the in-frame ones, dropping some. Of more than 2 million clones listed, 95% are singletons. The receptor was isolated from a young man in good health. The material sequenced was naive CD4+ T cells sorted from blood. Subset: CD45RA+ positively selected.

CDR3 DNA sequence: TGTGCCAGCAGCTCTACAGGAGACGGAACCCAGTACTTC. Protein: CASSSTGDGTQYF. The V call is TRBV5-4, the J call TRBJ2-5; D is possibly TRBD1 (5 bases). The V gene lost 3 bases and the J gene lost 8 bases, with 14 bases spanning the gap. Germline assignment: CDR1 SGHNT and CDR2 YYREEE (reference sequence). The CDR3 is made up of 13 amino acids.